The rows below give T cell receptor beta chains drawn from one sample of a study of shared clonotypes between healthy human individuals. Here immunoSEQ multiplex PCR was the method, and the copy in TCRdb shows in-frame clones only, minus some. In the table there are about 2.4 million clones, more than 85% of which are singletons. Material for sequencing was naive CD4+ T cells from PBMCs. The receptors were gathered from a man between 18 and 35 years old in good health. Some clones in this sample may be carry-over from other donors' samples. Each CDR3 is given with its conserved first and last residue. D genes are given only for firm matches. Some rows have no size entry. The others give once, few or many, or a class for an expanded clone.

D gene,clone size,V gene,J gene,CDR3 protein,CDR3 DNA
TRBD2,-,TRBV5-1,TRBJ2-3,CASSLWASRGDYTDTQYF,TGCGCCAGCAGCTTGTGGGCTAGCCGTGGGGACTATACAGATACGCAGTATTTT
-,once,TRBV28,TRBJ1-2,CASSSLGQGNYGYTF,TGTGCCAGCAGTTCCCTCGGTCAGGGGAACTATGGCTACACCTTC
-,-,TRBV28,TRBJ2-7,CASSLGGQGDYEQYF,TGTGCCAGCAGTTTAGGGGGTCAGGGAGACTACGAGCAGTACTTC
TRBD1,-,TRBV2,TRBJ2-7,CASSADRGRYEQYF,TGTGCCAGCAGCGCGGACAGGGGGCGATACGAGCAGTACTTC
TRBD2,once,TRBV6-5,TRBJ2-5,CASSYPGTSGGETQYF,TGTGCCAGCAGTTACCCTGGGACTAGCGGCGGGGAGACCCAGTACTTC
-,-,TRBV7-2,TRBJ2-7,CASDPGLPPYEQYF,TGTGCCAGCGACCCGGGGCTCCCCCCCTACGAGCAGTACTTC
-,few,TRBV10-3,TRBJ2-2,CAISDWPPNTGELFF,TGTGCCATCAGTGACTGGCCGCCGAACACCGGGGAGCTGTTTTTT
-,once,TRBV2,TRBJ2-1,CASSGVRGLSYNEQFF,TGTGCCAGCAGTGGGGTTCGGGGGCTCTCCTACAATGAGCAGTTCTTC
-,-,TRBV27,TRBJ1-2,CASKFAGYYGYTF,TGTGCCAGCAAGTTCGCGGGGTACTATGGCTACACCTTC
-,-,TRBV19,TRBJ1-5,CASSRRDQPQHF,TGTGCCAGTAGCCGTAGGGACCAGCCCCAGCATTTT
-,-,TRBV28,TRBJ1-2,CASSPQGVYGYTF,TGTGCCAGCAGTCCACAGGGAGTTTATGGCTACACCTTC
-,-,TRBV4-1,TRBJ2-3,CASSQVGTTTSRWGTDTQYF,TGCGCCAGCAGCCAAGTAGGGACAACGACCTCCCGTTGGGGCACAGATACGCAGTATTTT
TRBD1,-,TRBV28,TRBJ2-7,CASSLGGTGSYEQYF,TGTGCCAGCAGTTTAGGAGGGACAGGGTCCTACGAGCAGTACTTC
-,-,TRBV6-5,TRBJ2-7,CASSNRDGSYEQYF,TGTGCCAGCAGTAACCGGGACGGTTCCTACGAGCAGTACTTC
-,-,TRBV5-4,TRBJ1-4,CASSASGATNEKLFF,TGTGCCAGCAGCGCCTCAGGGGCAACTAATGAAAAACTGTTTTTT
-,-,TRBV28,TRBJ2-1,CASSFYPPKGGVNEQFF,TGTGCCAGCAGTTTTTATCCGCCAAAAGGAGGGGTCAATGAGCAGTTCTTC
-,-,TRBV6-4,TRBJ2-2,CASSALQAGNTGELFF,TGTGCCAGCAGTGCCCTTCAGGCGGGTAACACCGGGGAGCTGTTTTTT
TRBD1,-,TRBV5-1,TRBJ1-2,CASSTGQGDGYTF,TGCGCCAGCAGCACGGGACAGGGCGATGGCTACACCTTC
TRBD1,-,TRBV11-1,TRBJ2-5,CASSLRGPQETQYF,TGTGCCAGCAGTCTCAGGGGGCCACAAGAGACCCAGTACTTC
-,-,TRBV7-7,TRBJ1-4,CASSRAAGLEKLFF,TGTGCCAGCAGCCGAGCCGCGGGGCTTGAAAAACTGTTTTTT
-,-,TRBV11-2,TRBJ1-6,CASSLVGGHNSPLHF,TGTGCCAGCAGCTTAGTTGGGGGGCATAATTCACCCCTCCACTTT
TRBD1,-,TRBV28,TRBJ1-1,CAILKWTGGARTEAFF,TGTGCCATCCTCAAATGGACAGGGGGCGCAAGGACTGAAGCTTTCTTT
-,-,TRBV18,TRBJ1-4,CASSPPGTDWGEKLFF,TGTGCCAGCTCACCACCGGGAACCGATTGGGGTGAAAAACTGTTTTTT
TRBD2,-,TRBV5-1,TRBJ2-1,CASSLEHSGGNNEQFF,TGCGCCAGCAGCTTGGAGCATAGCGGGGGCAACAATGAGCAGTTCTTC
-,-,TRBV28,TRBJ2-7,CAIAGTSRGYEQYF,TGTGCCATTGCGGGTACTAGCCGGGGCTACGAGCAGTACTTC
-,-,TRBV5-1,TRBJ1-4,CASRHDVGGEKLFF,TGCGCCAGCAGACACGACGTGGGGGGCGAAAAACTGTTTTTT
-,-,TRBV5-5,TRBJ1-3,CASSLEGQRAKDTIYF,TGTGCCAGCAGCCTCGAGGGGCAGCGGGCGAAAGACACCATATATTTT
-,-,TRBV6-1,TRBJ2-4,CASSESWPPSLAKNIQYF,TGTGCCAGCAGTGAAAGTTGGCCCCCCTCACTAGCCAAAAACATTCAGTACTTC
-,-,TRBV5-8,TRBJ1-2,CASSLARLYGYTF,TGTGCCAGCAGCTTGGCCAGGCTCTATGGCTACACCTTC
-,once,TRBV21-1,TRBJ1-1,CASSTLGQQVGGRRNTEAFF,TGTGCCAGCAGCACCCTCGGACAGCAGGTAGGGGGGCGCCGGAACACTGAAGCTTTCTTT
TRBD2,-,TRBV5-4,TRBJ2-1,CASSPGLAGSNEQFF,TGTGCCAGCAGCCCGGGACTAGCGGGGAGCAATGAGCAGTTCTTC
-,-,TRBV6-6,TRBJ2-7,CASSYSSGLYEQYF,TGTGCCAGCAGTTACTCTAGCGGACTCTACGAGCAGTACTTC
TRBD1,-,TRBV11-3,TRBJ2-2,CASSLGQGGSGELFF,TGTGCCAGCAGCCTCGGACAGGGGGGGTCCGGGGAGCTGTTTTTT
-,-,TRBV5-1,TRBJ2-7,CASSLGGTATYEQYF,TGCGCCAGCAGCTTGGGGGGGACGGCAACCTACGAGCAGTACTTC
TRBD2,-,TRBV18,TRBJ2-1,CASSPPSGRAGNEQFF,TGTGCCAGCTCACCACCGTCGGGGAGGGCAGGAAATGAGCAGTTCTTC
TRBD2,-,TRBV29-1,TRBJ2-3,CSAGLAGSGTDTQYF,TGCAGCGCTGGACTAGCGGGGTCTGGGACAGATACGCAGTATTTT
-,-,TRBV28,TRBJ2-3,CASSSGTSSPDTQYF,TGTGCCAGCAGTTCCGGGACTTCAAGTCCAGATACGCAGTATTTT
-,few,TRBV6-5,TRBJ1-1,CASRNLNRDTEAFF,TGTGCCAGCAGGAACCTCAACCGGGACACTGAAGCTTTCTTT
TRBD1,-,TRBV5-6,TRBJ2-5,CASRTGTGGLRAQYF,TGTGCCAGCAGAACCGGGACAGGGGGACTTAGGGCCCAGTACTTC
-,-,TRBV9,TRBJ1-4,CASSEGQVGRNEKLFF,TGTGCCAGCAGCGAAGGGCAGGTAGGGAGGAATGAAAAACTGTTTTTT
-,-,TRBV27,TRBJ1-1,CASSPGRNTEAFF,TGTGCCAGCAGTCCCGGGAGGAACACTGAAGCTTTCTTT
-,-,TRBV6-5,TRBJ2-5,CASSLSGAQETQYF,TGTGCCAGCAGTTTGTCGGGGGCTCAAGAGACCCAGTACTTC
-,-,TRBV5-4,TRBJ1-2,CASSLEAYGYTF,TGTGCCAGCAGCTTGGAGGCGTATGGCTACACCTTC
TRBD1,-,TRBV5-6,TRBJ2-1,CASSIRFGQGSPNEQFF,TGTGCCAGCAGCATCCGCTTCGGACAGGGTAGTCCCAATGAGCAGTTCTTC
-,-,TRBV28,TRBJ1-2,CASSFRGRGYTF,TGTGCCAGCAGCTTCCGGGGGCGCGGGTACACCTTC
-,-,TRBV29-1,TRBJ2-2,CSVGGNANTGELFF,TGCAGCGTTGGCGGTAACGCGAACACCGGGGAGCTGTTTTTT
-,-,TRBV28,TRBJ2-5,CASRSNRVTQETQYF,TGTGCCAGCAGGTCGAACAGGGTGACCCAAGAGACCCAGTACTTC
-,-,TRBV5-4,TRBJ2-3,CASMTLAADTQYF,TGTGCCAGCATGACCCTAGCAGCAGATACGCAGTATTTT
-,-,TRBV28,TRBJ1-5,CASSWGLPVFQPQHF,TGTGCCAGCAGTTGGGGACTCCCTGTCTTTCAACCCCAGCATTTT
-,-,TRBV21-1,TRBJ2-5,CASSSPTRSRVETQYF,TGTGCCAGCAGCTCGCCGACTAGAAGTCGTGTAGAGACCCAGTACTTC
-,once,TRBV5-1,TRBJ2-7,CASSFSQGLRRDSTWGEQYF,TGCGCCAGCAGCTTTTCGCAAGGACTCCGCCGGGACTCTACGTGGGGGGAGCAGTACTTC